This T cell receptor (beta chain) was retrieved from a study of beta chain features in type 1 diabetes (dated by TCRdb to 2016 to 2019). A note on the overall study: No differences in mean age, gender distribution, total cell number or subset yield were found between patients and healthy donors. In the study, TCRB repertoires of sorted circulating CD4+ T cell subsets from recently diagnosed type 1 diabetes patients were compared with those of matched healthy donors. A total of 90 million to 140 million sorted cells were examined across all samples, and RNA yield correlated strongly with the number of cells per subset. Regulatory and stem cell-like memory subsets were isolated from only 8 patients and roughly 8 healthy donors, whereas naive and central memory subsets came from all 28 donors. The study at large found these results: At VDJ recombination sites, patients with type 1 diabetes made fewer insertions and deleted more nucleotides, a pattern implying thymic rearrangement abnormalities. Naive, central memory and regulatory TCRB repertoires appeared to be more similar among patients than among healthy donors. Because cDNA was sequenced instead of genomic DNA, highly expressing activated cells could be over-represented, though the groups showed no difference in activation or CD3 levels. Only small numbers of individuals were included in the HLA sub-analyses, which left unresolved whether HLA type had any influence on TCRB rearrangement. Shorter templates might have been favored by PCR, but patient and control samples were amplified and corrected together, so both groups would have been affected equally by any skew. A moderate but significant shortening of TCRB CDR3 length was observed in type 1 diabetes patients in all four CD4+ subsets.

As to this clone: The antigen this receptor binds is unknown. Base qualities are not at hand, and no much larger clone is one base apart.

The entire amount of isolated RNA was reverse transcribed using the High Capacity cDNA Reverse Transcription Kit, so the sequenced TCRB transcripts were expressed ones. Deep immunoSEQ sequencing was performed on naive, central memory and regulatory T cell samples, with an average of roughly 3.3 million total reads per sample. Sorted cells were lysed in RLT buffer, and RNA was extracted using DNase-treated RNeasy Micro or Mini kits according to cell number. Each cell subset was processed on its own to prevent cross-contamination, while patient and healthy donor samples were processed together. The immunoSEQ multiplex PCR was used to amplify TCRB sequences from cDNA, yielding 87-bp fragments that span the CDR3 region. Sequencing of the amplicons was performed on the Illumina HiSeq platform. The published analysis was carried out like this. PCR bias was corrected computationally using synthetic template baselines, and reads within Hamming distance 2 were collapsed, with unmergeable singletons discarded. Reads were aligned to IMGT to assign V, D and J genes, CDR3 length, and insertions or deletions at six rearrangement sites. Within each subset, clonotype counts were normalized to sorted cell number, and only after that were true diversity and Gini coefficients computed with the tcR R package. Repertoire sharing was quantified using the overlap coefficient calculated on TCRB nucleotide sequences. As stored in TCRdb, this immuneACCESS dataset retains in-frame rearrangements with V and J assigned. A fraction of the clones does not appear; measured against another copy, unresolved V genes explain less than half of the discrepancy, and the remainder lacks a known reason. That table furnishes V, J and clone size, whereas the DNA furnished D and trimming. The sample table holds about 170,000 clones, of which approximately 8.1% were seen once. Clones ranked in the top ten supply 0.5% of the sample.

From each donor, a single peripheral blood sample of roughly 0.11 L on average was drawn into heparinised tubes. Naive, central memory, regulatory and stem cell-like memory CD4+ T cells were sorted on a BD FACSAria II using a panel including CD45RO, CCR7, CD25, CD127, CD95 and CD27. Purity was above 95% for every sorted population. PBMCs were isolated right away by Lymphoprep density gradient centrifugation and were stained directly, without culture. Samples were stained and sorted in pairs, with one healthy donor and one patient per experiment, so that batch effects were minimized. The CDR3 runs 14 residues from the cysteine to the phenylalanine. Only CDR3 DNA remains: 42 bases, in frame from the first base. Trimming leaves V shorter by 4 bases and J shorter by 8 bases, with the junction holding 5 bases beyond the gene matches. The CDR1 and CDR2 encoded by the germline V gene are SGHDT and YYEEEE.

The sequenced sample consisted of central memory CD4+ T cells from blood. The rearrangement joined TRBV5-6 to TRBJ2-4, with 11 central nucleotides matching TRBD2. The receptor was isolated from a man aged 18 to 29 with type 1 diabetes. CDR3 loop: CASSPTSGSDIQYF. The bases are TGTGCCAGCAGCCCCACTAGCGGGAGTGACATTCAGTACTTC.